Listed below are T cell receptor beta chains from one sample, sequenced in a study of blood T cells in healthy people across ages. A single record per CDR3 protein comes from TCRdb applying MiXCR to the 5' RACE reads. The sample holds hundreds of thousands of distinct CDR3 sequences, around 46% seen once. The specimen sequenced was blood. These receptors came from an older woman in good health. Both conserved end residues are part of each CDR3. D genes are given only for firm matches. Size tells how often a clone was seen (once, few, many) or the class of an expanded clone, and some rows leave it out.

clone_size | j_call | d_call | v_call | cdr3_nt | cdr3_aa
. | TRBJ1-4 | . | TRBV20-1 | TGCAGTGCTAGAAGGGATTCTACAAATAATGAAAAACTGTTTTTT | CSARRDSTNNEKLFF
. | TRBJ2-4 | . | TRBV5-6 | TGTGCCAGCAACCGGGATGCCCAAAACATTCAGTACTTC | CASNRDAQNIQYF
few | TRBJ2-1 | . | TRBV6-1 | TGTGCCAGCAGTTCAGGGCCCTCGCGGTACAATGAGCAGTTCTTC | CASSSGPSRYNEQFF
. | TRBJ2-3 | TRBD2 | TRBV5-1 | TGCGCCAGCAGCCTGGAGCGGGGGATGAGCACAGATACGCAGTATTTT | CASSLERGMSTDTQYF
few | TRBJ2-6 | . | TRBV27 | TGTGCCAGCAGTTTGGAATGGACCGACCTCTCTGGGGCCAACGTCCTGACTTTC | CASSLEWTDLSGANVLTF
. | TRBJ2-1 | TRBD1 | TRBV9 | TGTGCCAGCAGCGTTGAGGGGACAGTATCCGGTGAGCAGTTCTTC | CASSVEGTVSGEQFF
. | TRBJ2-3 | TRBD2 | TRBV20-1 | TGCAGTGCTAGATTTCTAGCGGGGGGCACAGATACGCAGTATTTT | CSARFLAGGTDTQYF
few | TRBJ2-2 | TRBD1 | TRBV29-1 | TGCAGCGTTTCTCAGGGGGTTGGCACCGGGGAGCTGTTTTTT | CSVSQGVGTGELFF
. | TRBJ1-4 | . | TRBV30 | TGTGCCTGGAGAAGGGGATCAACTAATGAAAAACTGTTTTTT | CAWRRGSTNEKLFF
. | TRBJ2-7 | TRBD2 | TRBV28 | TGTGCCAGCAGTTTCGAGGGACTAGCGCACTACGAGCAGTACTTC | CASSFEGLAHYEQYF